Listed below are T cell receptor beta chains from one sample, sequenced in a study of T cell responses to AZD1222 COVID-19 vaccine. TCRdb keeps only in-frame clones here, not all; method: immunoSEQ multiplex PCR. The sample lists 97,000 or so clones; roughly nine tenths were seen once. The material was peripheral blood, obtained 28 days after the second AZD1222 dose. The receptors stem from an adult who received the AZD1222 COVID-19 vaccine. CDR3s include the opening cysteine and the closing phenylalanine or tryptophan. Fields, in order: D gene, J gene, V gene, clone size, CDR3 protein, CDR3 DNA. A D gene is named only where the DNA matches it firmly. Size is omitted from some rows. Given values are once, few, many or a class for expanded clones.

- | TRBJ1-4 | TRBV7-8 | - | CASSLLRMSNEKLFF | TGTGCCAGCAGCCTCCTCCGGATGTCTAATGAAAAACTGTTTTTT
TRBD1 | TRBJ1-2 | TRBV9 | once | CASSRQGAEGYTF | TGTGCCAGCAGCAGACAGGGGGCAGAGGGCTACACCTTC
TRBD1 | TRBJ1-6 | TRBV3-1/TRBV3-2 | - | CASSQGTGRNSPLHF | TGTGCCAGCAGCCAAGGGACAGGGAGGAATTCACCCCTCCACTTT
- | TRBJ1-6 | TRBV3-1/TRBV3-2 | - | CASSPDYNSPLHF | TGTGCCAGCAGCCCCGACTATAATTCACCCCTCCACTTT
- | TRBJ2-2 | TRBV2 | - | CASKGGGELFF | TGTGCCAGCAAAGGAGGGGGGGAGCTGTTTTTT
- | TRBJ1-1 | TRBV28 | - | CASSSLDTNTEAFF | TGTGCCAGCAGTTCTCTTGACACGAACACTGAAGCTTTCTTT
TRBD1 | TRBJ1-4 | TRBV9 | - | CASSFGQAQGEKLFF | TGTGCCAGCAGCTTCGGACAGGCGCAAGGAGAGAAACTGTTTTTT
TRBD2 | TRBJ2-7 | TRBV5-4 | - | CASSLGAGGYEQYF | TGTGCCAGCAGCTTGGGTGCGGGAGGGTACGAGCAGTACTTC
- | TRBJ1-6 | TRBV21-1 | - | CASSLAPSSSYNSPLHF | TGTGCCAGCAGCTTAGCGCCATCGAGCTCCTATAATTCACCCCTCCACTTT
TRBD2 | TRBJ2-1 | TRBV7-2 | - | CASSTGGLAGVGQFF | TGTGCCAGCAGTACCGGGGGACTAGCGGGAGTGGGGCAGTTCTTC
- | TRBJ2-3 | TRBV7-9 | once | CASSLQPSTDTQYF | TGTGCCAGCAGCCTCCAGCCTAGCACAGATACGCAGTATTTT
TRBD2 | TRBJ2-1 | TRBV3-1/TRBV3-2 | - | CASSQAPSGSYEQFF | TGTGCCAGCAGCCAAGCTCCTAGCGGGAGCTATGAGCAGTTCTTC
- | TRBJ1-2 | TRBV5-3 | - | CARSLGRWYGYTF | TGTGCCAGAAGCTTGGGCAGGTGGTATGGCTACACCTTC
TRBD2 | TRBJ2-7 | TRBV3-1/TRBV3-2 | - | CASSQSGPGGTYEQYF | TGTGCCAGCAGCCAAAGCGGGCCGGGAGGAACCTACGAGCAGTACTTC
TRBD1 | TRBJ1-1 | TRBV25-1 | - | CASSEYETGSNFF | TGTGCCAGCAGTGAATATGAGACAGGGTCTAATTTCTTT
- | TRBJ1-1 | TRBV28 | - | CASSLLAGATEAFF | TGTGCCAGCAGTTTATTGGCAGGGGCCACTGAAGCTTTCTTT
- | TRBJ2-7 | TRBV2 | - | CASSEVYEQYF | TGTGCCAGCAGTGAGGTCTACGAGCAGTACTTC